This T cell receptor beta chain was found in a study of Graves' ophthalmopathy and Graves' hyperthyroidism. CDR3 size: 13 residues. V lost 10 bases and J lost 1, with 13 bases in between. Germline-derived CDR1 and CDR2 are MNHEY and SVGEGT. Certain patients, namely those with other autoimmune diseases, uncontrolled infections, pregnancy or lactation, were excluded. Orbital computed tomography, thyroid ultrasound, TRAb, serum thyroxine and clinical symptoms formed the basis of diagnosis. Transcripts of RNA were the source for amplifying TCR beta CDR3 regions. After a first-round RT-PCR with HTBI primers, a second-round multiplex PCR was run. TCRdb recomputed calls from the multiplex PCR reads with MiXCR, one row per CDR3 protein. The data show about 170,000 distinct CDR3 sequences, more than 30% seen once.

The sequenced material came from peripheral blood. The source of this sequence is a woman between 40 and 55 years old with Graves' ophthalmopathy. The chain employs TRBV6-2 or TRBV6-3 and TRBJ1-1; D gene unclear. CDR3 region: CATTAEENTEAFF. The DNA of the CDR3 is TGTGCCACGACCGCTGAGGAGAACACTGAAGCTTTCTTT.